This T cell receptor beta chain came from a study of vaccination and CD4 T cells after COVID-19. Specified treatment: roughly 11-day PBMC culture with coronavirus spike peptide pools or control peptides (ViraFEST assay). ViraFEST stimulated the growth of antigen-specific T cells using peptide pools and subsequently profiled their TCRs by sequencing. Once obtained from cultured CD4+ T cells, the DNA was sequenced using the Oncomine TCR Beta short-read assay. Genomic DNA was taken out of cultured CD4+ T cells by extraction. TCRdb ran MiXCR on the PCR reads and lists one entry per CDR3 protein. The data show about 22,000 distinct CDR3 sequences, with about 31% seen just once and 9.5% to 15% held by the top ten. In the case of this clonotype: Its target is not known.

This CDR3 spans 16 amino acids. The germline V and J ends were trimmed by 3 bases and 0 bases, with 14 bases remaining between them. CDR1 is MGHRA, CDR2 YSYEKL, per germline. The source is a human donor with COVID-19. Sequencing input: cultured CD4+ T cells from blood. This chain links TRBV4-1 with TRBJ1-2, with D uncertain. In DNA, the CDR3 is TGCGCCAGCAGCCAGGACCCTGGCGGGACTAACTATGGCTACACCTTC. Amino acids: CASSQDPGGTNYGYTF.